The clone carrying this TCR beta chain was detected once. The antigen remains unidentified. The CDR3 is 15 residues long. Between the trimmed V and J ends, which lost 7 bases and 7 bases, there was a span of 20 bases. CDR1 is MNHGY and CDR2 is SVAAGI in the germline V gene. Profiled with immunoSEQ multiplex PCR; TCRdb holds only in-frame clones, not every one. The data show 30,000 or so clones, 80% to 85% seen once. The rectum was sampled with one to two pinch biopsies at colonoscopy. This sample is drawn from a study of pediatric ulcerative colitis. Looking at the study overall: Most patients had pancolitis, and two had left-sided colitis. Study results and limitations: Substantially fewer templates came from a couple of patients' blood samples. Two rectal clonotypes were found only in ulcerative colitis patients, all of them.

Sequencing was done on a sample of gut tissue. The rearrangement links TRBV6-9 to TRBJ2-1; D might be TRBD2 (6 bases). The clonotype comes from a boy aged 5-17 years with mild ulcerative colitis. CDR3 sequence reads: CASTRWGRPANEQFF. In DNA form, the CDR3 reads TGTGCCAGCACCAGGTGGGGGAGGCCCGCTAATGAGCAGTTCTTC.